This record concerns one T cell receptor (beta chain) sequence. The antigen is not known. Template for every sorted-subset replicate PCR totaled approximately 200 ng DNA, about 30,000 T cell genomes. The assay was immunoSEQ multiplex PCR, and TCRdb's table has in-frame clones only and misses some. The table lists a few million clones, more than 80% of them singletons. The CDR3 sequence is 14 residues long. Trimming left V 1 base short and J 5 bases short, with 12 bases between. The germline CDR1 and CDR2 sequences are MNHNS and SASEGT. These data come from a study of shared clonotypes between healthy human individuals. General study results and limits: For naive CD4 cells, approximately 5% of clonotypes were shared across four donors.

The chain carries TRBV6-1 and TRBJ2-7, with D possibly being TRBD1 or TRBD2 (6 bases each). Material: naive CD4+ T cells from PBMCs. The subset denotes: CD45RA+ positively selected. The clonotype comes from a young man in good health. Some clones in this sample may be carry-over from other donors' samples. The CDR3 protein is CASSEVGGDNEQYF. In nucleotides, the CDR3 is TGTGCCAGCAGTGAAGTCGGAGGGGACAACGAGCAGTACTTC.